The 16 T cell receptor beta chains below all came from one sample that was sequenced in a study of OX40 agonist ivuxolimab in advanced cancers. Libraries were prepared by immunoSEQ multiplex PCR; TCRdb keeps only in-frame clonotypes and omits some of them. The sample yields roughly 60,000 clones, nearly 95% seen once. The sequencing used CD4+ or CD8+ T cells sorted from blood, collected in a trial of the OX40 agonist ivuxolimab. All receptors come from an adult with an advanced solid tumor such as melanoma, head and neck, liver or kidney cancer.

The chain uses TRBV19 and TRBJ2-7; TRBD1 might be the D (5 bases). Germline V CDR1 and CDR2: LNHDA, SQIVND (reference sequence). This CDR3 comprises 12 residues. V gave up 6 bases and J gave up 3 bases, with 9 bases separating them. CDR3 bases: TGTGCCAGTAGCTTCGACAGCTACGAGCAGTACTTC. This translates into CASSFDSYEQYF.

The J gene is TRBJ2-2, the V gene TRBV7-9; no reliable D call. Germline V gene lookup returns CDR1 SEHNR and CDR2 FQNEAQ (reference sequence). The CDR3 has 16 residues. Trimming took off 0 bases at V and 0 bases at J, with 8 bases between the two ends. For the CDR3, the DNA is TGTGCCAGCAGCTTAGCCCGTCCCGCGAACACCGGGGAGCTGTTTTTT. It is translated as CASSLARPANTGELFF. Filled out from reference TRBV7-9 and TRBJ2-2, the complete variable domain reads DTGVSQNPRHKITKRGQNVTFRCDPISEHNRLYWYRQTLGQGPEFLTYFQNEAQLEKSRLLSDRFSAERPKGSFSTLEIQRTEQGDSAMYLCASSLARPANTGELFFGEGSRLTVL.

V is TRBV11-3 and J is TRBJ2-7; the D gene is possibly TRBD2 (5 bases). V lost 5 bases and J lost 2, with 10 bases in between. This CDR3 region has 13 residues. Germline V gene sequence: CDR1 SGHNT, CDR2 YENEEA. The CDR3 sequence: CASSPGEPYEQYF. CDR3 bases: TGTGCCAGCAGCCCCGGGGAGCCCTACGAGCAGTACTTC.

The chain joins TRBV2 to TRBJ2-5, with D possibly being TRBD1 (6 bases). This CDR3 contains 13 residues. Trimming took 6 bases from V and 5 from J, leaving 13 bases between them. Germline V gene data show CDR1 as SNHLY and CDR2 as FYNNEI. The CDR3 region is CASRTGDRETQYF. DNA of the CDR3: TGTGCCAGCAGGACAGGCGACCGGGAGACCCAGTACTTC. Combining the CDR3 with reference TRBV2 and TRBJ2-5 gives the whole variable domain EPEVTQTPSHQVTQMGQEVILRCVPISNHLYFYWYRQILGQKVEFLVSFYNNEISEKSEIFDDQFSVERPDGSNFTLKIRSTKLEDSAMYFCASRTGDRETQYFGPGTRLLVL.

This clone was seen just once. The CDR3 sequence is CASSLLGLGDSFSYEQYF. DNA of the CDR3: TGTGCCAGCAGTTTATTGGGGTTGGGGGACAGCTTCTCCTACGAGCAGTACTTC. This chain connects TRBV28 to TRBJ2-7; 7 nucleotides agree with TRBD1. CDR1 and CDR2 (germline): MDHEN, SYDVKM. V lost 1 base, J lost 0 bases, and 12 bases stayed unmatched. The CDR3 sequence is 18 residues long.

This rearrangement joins TRBV15 to TRBJ1-4; TRBD1 might be the D (5 bases). The V gene lost 3 bases and the J gene lost 4 bases, with 21 bases spanning the gap. The CDR3 consists of 18 residues. Per germline, CDR1 LNHNV and CDR2 YYDKDF (reference sequence). In DNA, the CDR3 is TGTGCCACCAGCAGCGGCGGGTTGAAAGGGGCCCTTAATGAAAAACTGTTTTTT. Translating gives CATSSGGLKGALNEKLFF.

DNA for the CDR3: TGTGCCAGCAGCTTAGTCCCTAGCGGGAATGAGACCCAGTACTTC. Encoded protein: CASSLVPSGNETQYF. The V and J genes are TRBV7-9 and TRBJ2-5, with TRBD2 matching over 9 bases. V dropped 1 base and J dropped 5; count of bases not matched to a gene: 5. CDR1 is SEHNR, CDR2 FQNEAQ, per germline (reference sequence). The CDR3 totals 15 residues.

The V call is TRBV27, the J call TRBJ2-7, with 9 bases lining up with TRBD1. The V and J ends lost 3 bases and 3 bases, in that order; junction bases with no gene match: 9. CDR3 size: 16 residues. Germline lookup yields CDR1 MNHEY and CDR2 SMNVEV (reference sequence). The CDR3 region has the DNA TGTGCCAGCAGTTTCATCCCCGGGACAGGGTTCTACGAGCAGTACTTC. This encodes CASSFIPGTGFYEQYF.

This clone is medium-sized within its sample. The chain has TRBV13 and TRBJ2-1, with 11 positions matching TRBD1. The CDR3 sequence is 15 residues long. Trimming took 0 bases from V and 10 from J; bases not matched to a gene: 5. Germline V lookup: CDR1 PRHDT, CDR2 FYEKMQ (reference sequence). The CDR3 loop reads CASSLGGQGAREQFF. The CDR3, as DNA: TGTGCCAGCAGCTTAGGAGGACAGGGGGCTAGGGAGCAGTTCTTC.

The gene calls are TRBV28 and TRBJ1-5; 9 nucleotides match TRBD1. The germline V gene encodes CDR1 MDHEN and CDR2 SYDVKM. CDR3 length: 14 amino acids. V shed 3 bases, J shed 6 bases, and the junction held 3 bases outside the gene matches. The CDR3 DNA reads as TGTGCCAGCAGTTTGACAGGGGGGGGTCAGCCCCAGCATTTT. Translation gives CASSLTGGGQPQHF.

J is TRBJ2-1 and V is TRBV5-1; TRBD1 matches 7 bases. V lost 3 bases and J lost 7; bases outside the gene matches: 1. The CDR3 runs 12 residues. The germline gives CDR1 SGHRS, CDR2 YFSETQ. The CDR3 DNA follows: TGCGCCAGCAGCTCGACAGGGAATGAGCAGTTCTTC. Encoded protein: CASSSTGNEQFF. The full variable domain, its missing parts supplied by reference TRBV5-1 and TRBJ2-1, is KAGVTQTPRYLIKTRGQQVTLSCSPISGHRSVSWYQQTPGQGLQFLFEYFSETQRNKGNFPGRFSGRQFSNSRSEMNVSTLELGDSALYLCASSSTGNEQFFGPGTRLTVL.

CDR3 DNA sequence: TGTGCCAGCAGTCCTAGAGGAGATTACGAGCAGTACTTC. It yields the protein CASSPRGDYEQYF. The V call is TRBV6-5, the J call TRBJ2-7; D is unresolved. The CDR3 loop spans 13 amino acids. CDR1 and CDR2 from the germline V gene are MNHEY and SVGAGI. Trimming removed 5 bases from V and 4 bases from J, with 12 bases in between.

The chain has TRBV28 and TRBJ2-7, with D hard to call. Germline-derived CDR1 and CDR2 are MDHEN and SYDVKM. V lost 5 bases to trimming and J lost 0 bases, with 5 bases between them. The CDR3 is 12 amino acids. The CDR3 is CASSNPSYEQYF. The CDR3 DNA reads TGTGCCAGCAGTAACCCCTCCTACGAGCAGTACTTC.

The genes are TRBV25-1 and TRBJ2-7; 10 bases are shared with TRBD1. Germline lookup yields CDR1 MGHDK and CDR2 SYGVNS. Unmatched junction bases numbered 13, after V lost 1 base and J lost 4 bases. The CDR3 has 18 residues. CDR3 coding DNA: TGTGCCAGCAGTGAATTTCGGGGACAGGGGCACCCGATATACGAGCAGTACTTC. Its protein product is CASSEFRGQGHPIYEQYF.

This clone showed up just once. The chain carries TRBV4-2 and TRBJ2-2; D uncertain. This CDR3 contains 15 residues. Germline-derived CDR1 and CDR2 are LGHNA and YNFKEQ. Between the trimmed V and J ends, which lost 0 bases and 0 bases, there was a span of 5 bases. CDR3 residues: CASSQELTNTGELFF. CDR3 nucleotides: TGTGCCAGCAGCCAAGAACTAACGAACACCGGGGAGCTGTTTTTT.

The chain joins TRBV5-4 to TRBJ1-3, with D hard to call. Germline V gene lookup returns CDR1 SGHNT and CDR2 YYREEE (reference sequence). Trimming pared 3 bases from V and 2 bases from J, leaving 6 bases between. The CDR3 length is 13 residues. Here the CDR3 DNA reads TGTGCCAGCAGCTCTCCGGCTGGAAACACCATATATTTT. The encoded protein is CASSSPAGNTIYF.